The T cell receptor beta chain described here comes from a study of graft-versus-host responses after intestinal transplantation (dated by TCRdb to about 2021). With regard to the full study: The transplants that recipients received were multivisceral, liver-intestinal, or isolated intestinal. Anti-thymocyte globulin induction was given to all recipients, followed by maintenance tacrolimus and steroids for two to four years. After intestinal transplantation, graft-versus-host and host-versus-graft alloreactive T cell clones in the graft, circulation and bone marrow were tracked using bulk TCR-beta CDR3 sequencing. To identify alloreactive clones, pre-transplant mixed lymphocyte reaction products were sequenced and then compared with unstimulated pre-transplant donor and recipient T cells. The cohort enrolled under 25 intestinal transplant recipients including one retransplant, and 3 patients lacking pretransplant specimens were excluded. A peak of at least 4% donor T cells among recipient peripheral blood mononuclear cells was the definition used for donor T cell macrochimerism. Rather than going through the commercial service, samples from a few later patients were sequenced in-house on an Illumina MiSeq and processed with MiXCR.

V and J are trimmed by 5 bases and 3 bases, and the gene matches miss 2 bases of the junction. For CDR1 and CDR2, the germline V gene (reference sequence) lists PRHDT and FYEKMQ. The CDR3 numbers 14 residues from cysteine through phenylalanine. The retained sequence is limited to the CDR3, 42 bases, with the frame set at the first base. To note about this clone: The specificity of this receptor is unknown. No much larger clone is present one base from it, and per-base qualities are unavailable.

What this sample's time point label stands for: cells obtained before transplantation from donor or recipient. CD3+CD4+ and CD3+CD8+ populations were FACS-sorted from unstimulated pre-transplant donor and recipient cells taken from spleen or lymph nodes. Summary of the overall study and its limitations: Early after transplant, peak levels of circulating GvH clones were found to be associated with declines in HvG clones. In patients with donor T cell macrochimerism, the allografts had high GvH to HvG T cell clonal ratios. GvH clones turned up in recipient bone marrow, with some appearing earlier in ileal mucosa or blood, a pattern consistent with an intestinal mucosal origin. The conclusions were limited by the relatively low number and heterogeneity of the intestinal transplant patients.

Library generation was performed with the immunoSEQ multiplex PCR assay. For most patients, genomic DNA was isolated with the Qiagen DNeasy Blood and Tissue Kit and sent frozen to Adaptive Biotechnologies for TCR sequencing. Adaptive Biotechnologies carried out high-throughput TCR-beta CDR3 sequencing of genomic DNA for most patients. As for how the authors treated the data: TCR sequencing data for around 19 patients were retrieved from Adaptive's ImmunoSEQ software; a few other patients were processed with MiXCR and VDJtools. To correct CD4 versus CD8 sorting errors, sequences present in both subsets at a frequency ratio below 5:1 were removed. CDR3 nucleotide sequences shared between donor and recipient were removed because the origin of such sequences could not be assigned. Alloreactive clones required at least 2-fold expansion over unstimulated cells and minimum CFSE-low frequency of 0.002% (template counts) or 0.001% (read counts). A clone was considered mappable if detected in the sequenced pre-transplant spleen, lymph node, or MLR CFSE-low populations of the donor or recipient. The cumulative frequency of alloreactive clones was calculated as a percentage of all sequences, weighted by copy number. This immuneACCESS table, as held by TCRdb, lists in-frame sequences with V and J called but not all clones. Of the missing ones, under half trace to an unresolved V gene in checked studies; the others have no known cause. V and J calls plus clone size are reproduced from that table; the DNA served to infer D and trimming. The sample has tens of thousands of clones on record, over 85% of them singletons. The top ten constitute approximately 1.1% of the sample.

The chain is encoded by TRBV13 joined to TRBJ1-4, with 8 middle bases fitting TRBD1. The clonotype originates from a human donor who was the organ donor for an intestinal transplant. Source: unstimulated CD8+ T cells sorted from spleen or lymph node cells, taken before transplant. The CDR3 protein is CASSADRANEKLFF. The nucleotide sequence is TGTGCCAGCAGCGCGGACAGGGCTAATGAAAAACTGTTTTTT.